Presented here are 9 T cell receptor beta chains from one specimen sequenced in a study of shared clonotypes between healthy human individuals. The repertoire was sequenced with immunoSEQ multiplex PCR; TCRdb's copy has only in-frame clones and lacks some. The data contain under 200,000 clones, over 85% of them singletons. Specimen: naive CD4+ T cells sorted from blood. The subset is: CD45RA+ positively selected. All receptors come from a woman aged 30 to 39 in good health.

The V gene is TRBV7-2, the J gene TRBJ2-1, with 11 bases lining up with TRBD2. The trim removed 1 base at V and 0 bases at J, leaving 2 bases unmatched. The CDR3 is 17 amino acids. The germline V gene has CDR1 SGHTA and CDR2 FQGNSA. The CDR3 DNA is TGTGCCAGCAGCTTAGGACTAGCGGGGAGCTCCTACAATGAGCAGTTCTTC. This codes for CASSLGLAGSSYNEQFF.

V and J are TRBV28 and TRBJ2-7; no clear D. In germline, CDR1 is MDHEN, CDR2 SYDVKM. Trimming took 5 bases from V and 4 from J, leaving 12 bases between them. The CDR3 has 13 amino acids. The CDR3, as DNA: TGTGCCAGCAGTCCCGAGAGCGTTTACGAGCAGTACTTC. Residues: CASSPESVYEQYF.

V gene TRBV9 combines with J gene TRBJ2-2; possibly TRBD2 for D (5 bases). V was clipped by 4 bases and J by 1 base, with 11 bases between them. CDR1 and CDR2 from the germline V gene are SGDLS and YYNGEE. The CDR3 is 15 residues long. The CDR3 DNA is TGTGCCAGCAGCCCCCTAGAGGGGAACACCGGGGAGCTGTTTTTT. Protein product: CASSPLEGNTGELFF.

The gene calls are TRBV10-3 and TRBJ1-3; tentative D call: TRBD1 (6 bases). Trimming shortened V by 6 bases and J by 3 bases, and 27 bases separated the two germline ends. Germline V gene lookup returns CDR1 ENHRY and CDR2 SYGVKD. This CDR3 is built from 19 residues. The CDR3 is CAIRGTGVRGILNGNTIYF. The CDR3 bases are TGTGCCATCAGAGGGACGGGTGTCAGGGGTATTTTGAATGGAAACACCATATATTTT.

The rearrangement links TRBV7-6 to TRBJ2-3, with TRBD2 matching 8 bases. Germline lookup yields CDR1 SGHVS and CDR2 FNYEAQ. The CDR3 has 15 amino acids. J was trimmed by 3 bases and V by 6 bases; bases with no gene match: 8. For the CDR3, the DNA is TGTGCCAGCAGTAGATGGGCTAGCGGGACAGATACGCAGTATTTT. This encodes CASSRWASGTDTQYF.

V is TRBV7-2 and J is TRBJ2-7; 8 bases map to TRBD1. With V trimmed by 5 bases and J by 0 bases, 12 bases remained unmatched. The CDR3 is 17 amino acids. From germline, CDR1 is SGHTA and CDR2 FQGNSA. The CDR3 bases are TGTGCCAGCAGCCCAACGGCTCAGGGGGCGAGCTCCTACGAGCAGTACTTC. The encoded protein is CASSPTAQGASSYEQYF.

The CDR3 loop reads CASSTKGAVSGRFDNEQFF. The CDR3, as DNA: TGTGCCAGCAGCACGAAAGGGGCGGTTAGCGGGAGATTCGACAATGAGCAGTTCTTC. The J gene is TRBJ2-1, the V gene TRBV9, with 9 bases lining up with TRBD2. From germline, CDR1 is SGDLS and CDR2 YYNGEE. Unmatched junction bases numbered 19, after V lost 4 bases and J lost 5 bases. This CDR3 has 19 amino acids.

The rearrangement links TRBV27 to TRBJ2-7; TRBD2 agrees at 10 bases. The CDR3 runs 16 residues. Unmatched junction bases numbered 9, after V lost 0 bases and J lost 7 bases. Germline CDR1 and CDR2: MNHEY and SMNVEV (reference sequence). DNA of the CDR3: TGTGCCAGCAGTTTATCGGTCCTAGCGGGAGTAGGTGAGCAGTACTTC. Amino acid sequence: CASSLSVLAGVGEQYF.

This clone was observed a single time. The chain combines TRBV2 with TRBJ2-7, with D perhaps being TRBD1 or TRBD2 (6 bases each). The CDR3 runs 12 residues. From germline, CDR1 is SNHLY and CDR2 FYNNEI. V was clipped by 1 base and J by 6 bases, with 7 bases between them. As DNA, the CDR3 is TGTGCCAGCAGTGAAGAGGGGGGCGAGCAGTACTTC. It is translated as CASSEEGGEQYF.